Here is one TCR beta chain with its context. PCR amplification relied on 60 Vbeta primers (plus 13 Jbeta primers). This table comes from immunoSEQ multiplex PCR, and its TCRdb copy is limited to in-frame clones, with some not included. The profile shows some 91,000 clones, around nine tenths of them singletons. The sample comes from a study of cytomegalovirus exposure and HLA in healthy donors. The V and J ends lost 4 bases and 7 bases respectively, with 10 bases between them. From germline, CDR1 is MGHDK and CDR2 SYGVNS. This CDR3 spans 12 amino acids. The rearrangement joins TRBV25-1 to TRBJ1-1; D is unclear. Specimen: PBMCs. This clonotype originated in a man aged 25 to 40 in good health and CMV-seropositive. In nucleotides, the CDR3 is TGTGCCAGCAGTGTCCTCGGGATTGAAGCTTTCTTT. Protein sequence: CASSVLGIEAFF.